The 2 T cell receptor beta chains in this list originate from one sample, sequenced in a study of shared clonotypes between healthy human individuals. Produced via immunoSEQ multiplex PCR; TCRdb's table is partial and in-frame only. The sample holds 980,000 or so clones, over 75% seen once. Specimen: memory CD4+ T cells sorted from blood. Described subset: CD45RA-negative fraction. The receptors originated from a man in his late teens or twenties in good health.

The chain recombines TRBV25-1 with TRBJ1-2, with D maybe TRBD1 (5 bases). Germline V gene data show CDR1 as MGHDK and CDR2 as SYGVNS. The length of the CDR3 is 13 residues. The V gene lost 4 bases and the J gene lost 4 bases, with 10 bases spanning the gap. CDR3 protein: CASSVMGGYGYTF. CDR3 coding DNA: TGTGCCAGCAGTGTCATGGGGGGCTATGGCTACACCTTC.

The chain carries TRBV6-1 and TRBJ1-3; a weak D match, TRBD1 (5 bases). CDR1 and CDR2 from the germline V gene are MNHNS and SASEGT. This CDR3 spans 16 amino acids. Deletions cut 2 bases from V and 4 bases from J, with 15 bases between. The CDR3 coding sequence is TGTGCCAGCAGTGAAAACGGGGCCCAGCCCGGAAACACCATATATTTT. It yields the protein CASSENGAQPGNTIYF.